The T cell receptor (beta chain) under discussion was sequenced for a study of blood T cells in healthy people across ages. A second PCR of roughly 6 to 12 cycles used a sample-barcoded 5' primer and a J-beta primer mix. MiXCR was run by TCRdb on the 5' RACE reads, yielding one entry per CDR3 protein. The sample shows hundreds of thousands of distinct CDR3 sequences, about 42% of them seen only once. In regard to this clonotype: Antigen specificity is unknown.

Findings of the study overall: A strong correlation was seen between TCR beta diversity and naive T cell percentage. Versus aged donors, long-lived donors had higher diversity and more naive CD4+ cells. The authors considered diversity estimates from one million T cells to be underestimates.

Per germline, CDR1 ENHRY and CDR2 SYGVKD. V shed 5 bases and J 2 bases; nucleotides not matched to a gene: 3. The CDR3 is 14 amino acids. Donors were systemically healthy Caucasian individuals from Russia aged roughly 6 to 90 years. The genes are TRBV10-3 and TRBJ2-3, with 8 bases lining up with TRBD1. Sample: blood. This clonotype originated in a man between 60 and 75 years old in good health. Here the CDR3 reads CAISRQGITDTQYF. CDR3 DNA sequence: TGTGCCATCAGTCGACAGGGGATCACAGATACGCAGTATTTT.